One sample yielded the 24 T cell receptor beta chains listed below, sequenced in a study of neurological immune-mediated disorders. MiXCR, run by TCRdb on the 5' RACE reads, gives a single entry per CDR3 protein. The repertoire consists of about 46,000 distinct CDR3 sequences, with 1.5% to 2% occurring once and the leading ten covering under 2.5%. Material for sequencing was PBMCs. The receptors come from a middle-aged woman with multiple sclerosis.

This clonotype came up many times. This chain connects TRBV20-1 to TRBJ1-1; unclear D gene. Germline loops: CDR1 DFQATT, CDR2 SNEGSKA (reference sequence). Trimming removed 5 bases from V and 0 bases from J, with 7 bases in between. The CDR3 length is 12 residues. This CDR3 is CSAAGMNTEAFF. The CDR3 DNA sequence: TGCAGTGCTGCGGGCATGAACACTGAAGCTTTCTTT.

V is TRBV10-3 and J is TRBJ2-5; 10 bases are shared with TRBD1. J lost 5 bases, V lost 4 bases, and 4 bases had no gene match. CDR3 size: 14 residues. From germline, CDR1 is ENHRY and CDR2 SYGVKD. The DNA of the CDR3 is TGTGCCATCAGTGGGGACAGGGGATGGGAGACCCAGTACTTC. Its translation is CAISGDRGWETQYF.

In this sample, this clonotype turned up many times. The rearrangement uses TRBV6-6 and TRBJ2-6, with D possibly matching TRBD2 (5 bases). In germline, CDR1 is MNHNY, CDR2 SVGAGI (reference sequence). V lost 6 bases and J lost 0, with 9 bases in between. This CDR3 comprises 15 residues. The CDR3 DNA reads as TGTGCCAGCAGGTCGGACTTCTCTGGGGCCAACGTCCTGACTTTC. This codes for CASRSDFSGANVLTF.

This clonotype was recorded at least ten times. The chain recombines TRBV25-1 with TRBJ2-1; TRBD2 matches 11 bases. V gave up 3 bases and J gave up 9 bases; unmatched junction bases: 4. Per the germline V gene, CDR1 is MGHDK and CDR2 is SYGVNS. The CDR3 has 14 residues. CDR3 sequence: CASSEGTSGGEQFF. As DNA, the CDR3 is TGTGCCAGCAGTGAGGGAACTAGCGGGGGTGAGCAGTTCTTC.

At least ten counts were recorded for this clonotype. The chain couples TRBV15 to TRBJ1-5; a possible D gene is TRBD1 (5 bases). The CDR3 loop spans 15 amino acids. Trimming cost V 0 bases and J 4 bases, with 10 bases left between them. The germline gives CDR1 LNHNV, CDR2 YYDKDF (reference sequence). In nucleotides, the CDR3 is TGTGCCACCAGCAGAGATATGGGGGGGAATCAGCCCCAGCATTTT. It encodes CATSRDMGGNQPQHF.

This clonotype was seen many times. The V call is TRBV20-1, the J call TRBJ2-3; D is unresolved. Germline-derived CDR1 and CDR2 are DFQATT and SNEGSKA (reference sequence). The V end lost 5 bases, the J end lost 0 bases, and 12 bases lay between the germline ends. The CDR3 sequence is 14 residues long. The CDR3 sequence: CSASKDASTDTQYF. The DNA of the CDR3 is TGCAGTGCTTCCAAAGACGCTAGCACAGATACGCAGTATTTT.

This clonotype appeared many times. The rearrangement joins TRBV20-1 to TRBJ2-6; D unresolved. From germline, CDR1 is DFQATT and CDR2 SNEGSKA (reference sequence). The CDR3 loop spans 13 amino acids. Deletions cut 2 bases from V and 1 base from J, with 3 bases between. The chain's CDR3 is CSARFSGANVLTF. The CDR3 nucleotides read TGCAGTGCTAGATTTTCTGGGGCCAACGTCCTGACTTTC.

In this sample, this clonotype turned up many times. This chain connects TRBV12-3 or TRBV12-4 to TRBJ2-1; D is undetermined. The CDR3 sequence is 17 residues long. Trimming left V 1 base short and J 4 bases short, with 17 bases between. This chain's CDR3 is CASSLVPGPSTYNEQFF. Written as DNA, the CDR3 is TGTGCCAGCAGTTTAGTCCCGGGCCCCTCGACTTACAATGAGCAGTTCTTC.

This chain links TRBV18 with TRBJ1-2; unclear D gene. Germline CDR1 reads KGHSH; CDR2 reads LQKENI. This CDR3 is 18 amino acids long. Trimming cost V 0 bases and J 6 bases, with 23 bases left between them. This CDR3 reads CASSPPSGKIRALHGYTF. The CDR3 DNA sequence: TGTGCCAGCTCACCACCGTCGGGCAAGATAAGGGCTCTTCATGGCTACACCTTC.

This clonotype has at least ten counts. The chain is built from TRBV9 and TRBJ1-1, with TRBD1 matching 7 bases. Trimming took 0 bases from V and 1 from J; bases not matched to a gene: 0. CDR1 is SGDLS, CDR2 YYNGEE, per germline. The CDR3 is made up of 14 amino acids. CDR3 in amino acids: CASSVAGGNTEAFF. The CDR3 DNA reads TGTGCCAGCAGCGTAGCAGGGGGGAACACTGAAGCTTTCTTT.

This clonotype was seen many times. V usage is TRBV7-6 and J usage is TRBJ1-1; the D is unclear. Trimming removed 5 bases from V and 3 bases from J, with 16 bases in between. The CDR3 extends over 15 amino acids. Per germline, CDR1 SGHVS and CDR2 FNYEAQ. As DNA, the CDR3 is TGTGCCAGCAGCCCCGGGGTAAGGGTGGACACTGAAGCTTTCTTT. This translates into CASSPGVRVDTEAFF.

This clonotype appeared many times. J is TRBJ1-2 and V is TRBV9; 9 bases fit TRBD1. The trim removed 3 bases at V and 5 bases at J, leaving 5 bases unmatched. Germline V gene data show CDR1 as SGDLS and CDR2 as YYNGEE. CDR3 length equals 14 residues. The CDR3, as DNA: TGTGCCAGCAGCGGATACAGGGGGCTGTATGGCTACACCTTC. Its translation: CASSGYRGLYGYTF.

The table lists this clonotype with many counts. This chain uses TRBV14 with TRBJ2-3; D remains ambiguous. CDR1 is SGHDN, CDR2 FVKESK, per germline. V was pared by 7 bases and J by 0 bases, with 5 bases between. This CDR3 spans 12 amino acids. The CDR3 reads CASTASTDTQYF. The CDR3 DNA reads as TGTGCCAGCACCGCTAGCACAGATACGCAGTATTTT.

There are many counts of this clonotype. The CDR3 here is CSVQTDLNTEAFF. In nucleotides, the CDR3 is TGCAGCGTCCAAACAGACCTGAACACTGAAGCTTTCTTT. The chain is built from TRBV29-1 and TRBJ1-1; D not resolved. Germline V gene data show CDR1 as SQVTM and CDR2 as ANQGSEA. CDR3 length equals 13 residues. V lost 6 bases to trimming and J lost 0 bases, with 11 bases between them.

This clonotype was observed at least ten times. The chain combines TRBV3-1 with TRBJ1-5, with D unclear. The V gene lost 4 bases and the J gene lost 0 bases, with 1 base spanning the gap. The length of the CDR3 is 12 residues. Germline CDR1 reads LGHDT; CDR2 reads YNNKEL (reference sequence). CDR3 amino acids: CASSRSNQPQHF. Written as DNA, the CDR3 is TGTGCCAGCAGCCGTAGCAATCAGCCCCAGCATTTT. Supplemented by reference TRBV3-1 and TRBJ1-5, the full variable domain reads DTAVSQTPKYLVTQMGNDKSIKCEQNLGHDTMYWYKQDSKKFLKIMFSYNNKELIINETVPNRFSPKSPDKAHLNLHINSLELGDSAVYFCASSRSNQPQHFGDGTRLSIL.

This clonotype was detected ten times or more. The rearrangement joins TRBV15 to TRBJ2-7; D is perhaps TRBD1 or TRBD2 (5 bases each). This CDR3 is built from 15 residues. V was cut by 0 bases and J by 6 bases, with 15 bases left in between. Germline CDR1 reads LNHNV; CDR2 reads YYDKDF (reference sequence). The CDR3 loop reads CATSRDNMGVGEQYF. CDR3 nucleotides: TGTGCCACCAGCAGAGATAACATGGGGGTCGGCGAGCAGTACTTC.

Ten or more counts support this clonotype. V usage is TRBV3-1 and J usage is TRBJ1-2, with a weak D call TRBD1 (6 bases). This CDR3 comprises 16 residues. Germline CDR1 reads LGHDT; CDR2 reads YNNKEL (reference sequence). The V and J ends lost 0 bases and 6 bases respectively, with 17 bases between them. The CDR3 coding sequence is TGTGCCAGCAGCCAAGATTTTGGGGGGCGACCCCATGGCTACACCTTC. It codes for CASSQDFGGRPHGYTF.

This clonotype showed up many times. J is TRBJ2-4 and V is TRBV29-1; the D call may be TRBD1 or TRBD2 (5 bases each). The germline CDR1 and CDR2 sequences are SQVTM and ANQGSEA. V was trimmed by 4 bases and J by 6 bases, leaving 16 bases between them. The CDR3 is 14 amino acids. The CDR3 here is CSVGDPGIGNIQYF. CDR3 sequence (DNA): TGCAGCGTTGGGGACCCGGGGATAGGAAACATTCAGTACTTC.

In this sample, this clonotype turned up many times. The chain couples TRBV6-6 to TRBJ2-1; D perhaps matches TRBD2 (6 bases). Germline lookup yields CDR1 MNHNY and CDR2 SVGAGI (reference sequence). The CDR3 totals 17 residues. V was pared by 0 bases and J by 8 bases, with 20 bases between. The CDR3 sequence: CASSYSGIVGGNYEQFF. In DNA, the CDR3 is TGTGCCAGCAGTTACTCGGGCATCGTGGGGGGTAACTATGAGCAGTTCTTC.

This clonotype has ten or more counts. The chain has TRBV5-6 and TRBJ2-1; D uncertain. The CDR3 runs to 14 residues. Germline loops: CDR1 SGHDT, CDR2 YYEEEE. Trimming pared 0 bases from V and 6 bases from J, leaving 10 bases between. CDR3 sequence: CASSLVRAINEQFF. CDR3 DNA sequence: TGTGCCAGCAGCTTGGTTAGGGCGATCAATGAGCAGTTCTTC.

This clonotype was counted many times. CDR3 coding DNA: TGCGCCAGCAATCCGGGACAGGGGCGAATCACTGAAGCTTTCTTT. Encoded protein: CASNPGQGRITEAFF. The gene calls are TRBV5-1 and TRBJ1-1, with 10 bases aligning to TRBD1. CDR1 SGHRS and CDR2 YFSETQ come from the germline V gene. This CDR3 is 15 amino acids long. The V segment lost 6 bases and the J segment 4 bases; nucleotides outside the gene matches: 9.

This clonotype was seen at least ten times. The rearrangement joins TRBV7-6 to TRBJ1-1, with D perhaps matching TRBD1 (5 bases). The V gene's germline CDR1 is SGHVS and CDR2 FNYEAQ. V was trimmed by 4 bases and J by 5 bases, leaving 23 bases between them. The CDR3 is 17 residues long. The CDR3 sequence is CASSSYGRGQGGTEAFF. The CDR3 DNA sequence: TGTGCCAGCAGCTCCTATGGGAGAGGGCAGGGAGGGACTGAAGCTTTCTTT. The whole variable domain, remainder taken from reference TRBV7-6 and TRBJ1-1, is GAGVSQSPRYKVTKRGQDVALRCDPISGHVSLYWYRQALGQGPEFLTYFNYEAQQDKSGLPNDRFSAERPEGSISTLTIQRTEQRDSAMYRCASSSYGRGQGGTEAFFGQGTRLTVV.

This clonotype has a count of ten or more. The chain couples TRBV18 to TRBJ2-1, with TRBD2 matching 7 bases. Germline V lookup: CDR1 KGHSH, CDR2 LQKENI. The CDR3 is 15 residues long. V gave up 6 bases and J gave up 3 bases; unmatched junction bases: 8. CDR3 nucleotide sequence: TGTGCCAGCTCGCTTGGGCGGGGGAACTACAATGAGCAGTTCTTC. It is translated as CASSLGRGNYNEQFF. Drawing the rest from reference TRBV18 and TRBJ2-1, the complete variable domain is NAGVMQNPRHLVRRRGQEARLRCSPMKGHSHVYWYRQLPEEGLKFMVYLQKENIIDESGMPKERFSAEFPKEGPSILRIQQVVRGDSAAYFCASSLGRGNYNEQFFGPGTRLTVL.

This clonotype was detected many times. V is TRBV5-1 and J is TRBJ1-1; 7 positions agree with TRBD1. The V gene end was trimmed by 6 bases and the J gene end by 1 base; junction bases not matched to a gene: 6. Germline V gene data show CDR1 as SGHRS and CDR2 as YFSETQ. The CDR3 consists of 14 residues. The CDR3 DNA reads as TGCGCCAGCAATTCGGGACAGCCGAACACTGAAGCTTTCTTT. This translates into CASNSGQPNTEAFF.